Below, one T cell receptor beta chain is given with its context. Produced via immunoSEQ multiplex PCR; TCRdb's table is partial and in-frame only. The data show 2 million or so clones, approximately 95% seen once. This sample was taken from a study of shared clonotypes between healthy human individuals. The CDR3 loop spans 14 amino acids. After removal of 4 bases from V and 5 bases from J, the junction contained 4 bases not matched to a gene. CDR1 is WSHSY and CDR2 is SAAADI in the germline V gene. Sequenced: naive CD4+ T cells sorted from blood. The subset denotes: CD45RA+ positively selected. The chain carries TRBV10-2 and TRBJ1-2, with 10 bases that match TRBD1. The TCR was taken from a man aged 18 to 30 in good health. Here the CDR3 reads CASSATGGSYGYTF. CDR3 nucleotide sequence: TGCGCCAGCAGTGCGACAGGGGGCAGTTATGGCTACACCTTC.